This is a list of T cell receptor beta chains from one sample in a study of Ad26.COV2.S vaccination and SARS-CoV-2 variants. TCRdb keeps only in-frame clones here, not all; method: immunoSEQ multiplex PCR. The profile shows about 450,000 clones, about 88% of them singletons. The sample was peripheral blood, taken in a trial of Ad26.COV2.S vaccine versus placebo. These TCRs come from a person aged 18-60 years who received the Ad26.COV2.S COVID-19 vaccine or a placebo. Both conserved end residues are part of each CDR3. A D gene is named only where the DNA matches it firmly. Some rows mark clone size as missing; the rest say once, few, many or name a class of expanded clone.

>TRBV6-2/TRBV6-3|13|.|.|TRBJ1-6
TGTGCCAGCAGTTTAGCCAGTTATTCACCCCTCCACTTT
CASSLASYSPLHF
>TRBV29-1|12|.|.|TRBJ1-2
TGCAGCTCGGGGGGGTCAAACTATGGCTACACCTTC
CSSGGSNYGYTF
>TRBV6-4|16|.|.|TRBJ1-3
TGTGCCAGCAGTGACTCGTGGCTCGACTCTGGAAACACCATATATTTT
CASSDSWLDSGNTIYF
>TRBV7-2|15|.|TRBD1|TRBJ1-5
TGTGCCAGCAGCTTACTGGACAGGGGGAATCAGCCCCAGCATTTT
CASSLLDRGNQPQHF
>TRBV5-5|14|once|TRBD1|TRBJ2-5
TGTGCCAGCAGCCAAGGGACAGTACAAGAGACCCAGTACTTC
CASSQGTVQETQYF
>TRBV7-3|14|.|TRBD2|TRBJ2-5
TGTGCCAGCAGCTTACAAGCGGGAGGAGAGACCCAGTACTTC
CASSLQAGGETQYF
>TRBV7-9|13|.|.|TRBJ1-1
TGTGCCAGCAGCTCTTCCGGGGGGGCTGAAGCTTTCTTT
CASSSSGGAEAFF
>TRBV27|14|.|TRBD1|TRBJ2-3
TGTGCCAGCAGTTGGACAGGGGGCACAGATACGCAGTATTTT
CASSWTGGTDTQYF
>TRBV25-1|14|once|.|TRBJ1-2
TGTGCCAGCAGTGATTCGACTCGAGCCTATGGCTACACCTTC
CASSDSTRAYGYTF
>TRBV5-1|15|.|TRBD1|TRBJ1-1
TGCGCCAGCAGCTGGGGGGGACAGCAGGTCACTGAAGCTTTCTTT
CASSWGGQQVTEAFF
>TRBV7-9|15|once|TRBD1|TRBJ1-1
TGTGCCAGCAGCTTTGAGACAGGGGGTTTAACTGAAGCTTTCTTT
CASSFETGGLTEAFF
>TRBV7-9|12|.|.|TRBJ1-2
TGTGCCAGCAGCCCCCAGGAGTATGGCTACACCTTC
CASSPQEYGYTF
>TRBV24-1|14|few|.|TRBJ1-5
TGTGCCACCAGTGATCCGGGGGAGCATCAGCCCCAGCATTTT
CATSDPGEHQPQHF
>TRBV5-1|15|.|.|TRBJ1-5
TGCGCCAGCAGCTTGAGCGGGGCTAGCAATCAGCCCCAGCATTTT
CASSLSGASNQPQHF
>TRBV12-3/TRBV12-4|13|few|.|TRBJ2-1
TGTGCCAGCAGTAGACTAGCCTACAATGAGCAGTTCTTC
CASSRLAYNEQFF
>TRBV28|14|.|.|TRBJ2-7
TGTGCCAGCAGACACACCGGGACCTCCTACGAGCAGTACTTC
CASRHTGTSYEQYF
>TRBV29-1|14|.|.|TRBJ1-3
TGCAGCGTTGATGACTTGGGGATTGGAAACACCATATATTTT
CSVDDLGIGNTIYF
>TRBV4-1|16|.|TRBD2|TRBJ2-1
TGCGCCAGCAGCCACCTAGTAGCGGGAAGCTACAATGAGCAGTTCTTC
CASSHLVAGSYNEQFF
>TRBV2|17|.|.|TRBJ2-3
TGTGCCAGCAGTGTCTCGGATATGGGCGGGACCACAGATACGCAGTATTTT
CASSVSDMGGTTDTQYF
>TRBV20-1|13|once|.|TRBJ1-5
TGCAGTGCTAGTGGAGGGTTCAATCAGCCCCAGCATTTT
CSASGGFNQPQHF
>TRBV6-4|17|.|.|TRBJ2-3
TGTGCCAGCAGTGAGGGCGACCAGGACGCTGACACAGATACGCAGTATTTT
CASSEGDQDADTDTQYF
>TRBV11-2|13|.|.|TRBJ1-2
TGTGCCAGCAGCTCCCTCGATAACTATGGCTACACCTTC
CASSSLDNYGYTF
>TRBV28|15|.|.|TRBJ2-3
TGTGCCAGCAGTGCAGGGGGGAACGTCTTGGATACGCAGTATTTT
CASSAGGNVLDTQYF
>TRBV5-1|15|.|TRBD1|TRBJ1-2
TGCGCCAGCAGCTTGATAACAGGGGTTAAATATGGCTACACCTTC
CASSLITGVKYGYTF
>TRBV30|14|.|.|TRBJ1-3
TGTGCCTGGAGTATAGGAACGAGTGGAAACACCATATATTTT
CAWSIGTSGNTIYF
>TRBV30|13|.|.|TRBJ1-5
TGTGCCTGGTCCGGGGAATACAATCAGCCCCAGCATTTT
CAWSGEYNQPQHF
>TRBV6-5|16|.|.|TRBJ1-1
TGTGCCAGCAGTTACCCCGGGGGGGACGCTTTCACTGAAGCTTTCTTT
CASSYPGGDAFTEAFF
>TRBV5-1|16|.|TRBD2|TRBJ2-3
TGCGCCAGCAGCTTGGGACTAGCAATTACAGCAGATACGCAGTATTTT
CASSLGLAITADTQYF
>TRBV7-2|15|.|.|TRBJ1-6
TGTGCCAGCAGCTTAGTGGGGACAAACAATTCACCCCTCCACTTT
CASSLVGTNNSPLHF
>TRBV27|19|.|.|TRBJ2-5
TGTGCCAGCAGTTTGTCTCGACAGGGGCAGCGGGAGTTCCAAGAGACCCAGTACTTC
CASSLSRQGQREFQETQYF
>TRBV27|16|.|TRBD1|TRBJ2-5
TGTGCCAGCAGTCGGGACAGAATGTCTTCAGGGGAGACCCAGTACTTC
CASSRDRMSSGETQYF
>TRBV10-3|14|.|.|TRBJ1-2
TGTGCCATCACCGACAGGCCAGCTAACTATGGCTACACCTTC
CAITDRPANYGYTF
>TRBV4-2|17|.|.|TRBJ1-2
TGTGCCAGCAGCCAAGATCCGGCCCGGGGCCGAGAAAATGGCTACACCTTC
CASSQDPARGRENGYTF
>TRBV6-2/TRBV6-3|15|.|.|TRBJ2-5
TGTGCCAGCAGTTACCGGGGGGCCGTATGGGAGACCCAGTACTTC
CASSYRGAVWETQYF
>TRBV12-3/TRBV12-4|11|.|TRBD1|TRBJ1-2
TGTGCCAGCAGTGACAGGGGAACCTACACCTTC
CASSDRGTYTF
>TRBV6-5|13|.|TRBD1|TRBJ1-2
TGTGCCAGCCAAAGGGGGCGCGGGTATGGCTACACCTTC
CASQRGRGYGYTF
>TRBV12-3/TRBV12-4|13|.|.|TRBJ1-2
TGTGCCAGCAGTTTATCCGGGATTGGCAGCTACACCTTC
CASSLSGIGSYTF
>TRBV5-1|16|.|.|TRBJ2-5
TGCGCCAGCAGCTTGGAGGCAGGGGTAGGATGGGAGACCCAGTACTTC
CASSLEAGVGWETQYF
>TRBV5-6|14|.|.|TRBJ1-1
TGTGCCAGCAGCTTCCCGCGAGACCACACTGAAGCTTTCTTT
CASSFPRDHTEAFF
>TRBV27|16|.|TRBD2|TRBJ2-1
TGTGCCAGCACCGCTACCGGGGGGGCTAACTACAATGAGCAGTTCTTC
CASTATGGANYNEQFF
>TRBV7-2|16|few|TRBD2|TRBJ2-1
TGTGCCAGCAGCTTAGTGGTCCGACTAGCGGCGAACGAGCAGTTCTTC
CASSLVVRLAANEQFF
>TRBV7-2|16|.|TRBD2|TRBJ2-5
TGTGCCAGCAGTCCGGACTCCGGGAGGGCCCAAGAGACCCAGTACTTC
CASSPDSGRAQETQYF
>TRBV5-4|16|.|TRBD1|TRBJ2-3
TGTGCCAGCAGCTGGGGGACAGGGCCGAGCACAGATACGCAGTATTTT
CASSWGTGPSTDTQYF
>TRBV5-4|17|.|TRBD1|TRBJ2-3
TGTGCCAGCAGCTTGGCCGCCGATAGGCAGGGGGCAAGGACGCAGTATTTT
CASSLAADRQGARTQYF
>TRBV2|14|.|.|TRBJ2-5
TGTGCCAGCATCCGGGAGCCGAACCAAGAGACCCAGTACTTC
CASIREPNQETQYF
>TRBV6-1|11|once|.|TRBJ1-1
TGTGCCAGCAGTGAGTGGGGGGCAGCTTTCTTT
CASSEWGAAFF
>TRBV3-1/TRBV3-2|15|.|.|TRBJ2-1
TGTGCCAGCAGCCCGGCGGGAAGGAACTACAATGAGCAGTTCTTC
CASSPAGRNYNEQFF
>TRBV27|18|.|.|TRBJ2-3
TGTGCCAGCAGTCCTACTCGAGGACGGCGGATCGACACAGATACGCAGTATTTT
CASSPTRGRRIDTDTQYF